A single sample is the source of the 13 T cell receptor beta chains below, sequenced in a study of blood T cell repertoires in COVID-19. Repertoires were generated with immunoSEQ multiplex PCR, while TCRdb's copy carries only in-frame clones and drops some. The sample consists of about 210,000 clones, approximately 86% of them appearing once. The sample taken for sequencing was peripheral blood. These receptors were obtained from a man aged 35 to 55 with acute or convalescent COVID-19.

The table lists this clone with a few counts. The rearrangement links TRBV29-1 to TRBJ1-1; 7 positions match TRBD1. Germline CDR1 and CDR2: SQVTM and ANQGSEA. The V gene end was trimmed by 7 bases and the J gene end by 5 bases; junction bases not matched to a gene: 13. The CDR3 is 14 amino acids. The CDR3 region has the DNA TGCAGCGCAAGTGAGGGGGCCTTGAGGACTGAAGCTTTCTTT. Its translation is CSASEGALRTEAFF.

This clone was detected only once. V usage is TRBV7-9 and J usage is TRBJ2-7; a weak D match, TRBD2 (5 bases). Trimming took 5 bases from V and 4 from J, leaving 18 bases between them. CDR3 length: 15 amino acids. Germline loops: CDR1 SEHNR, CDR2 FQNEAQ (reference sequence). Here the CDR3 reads CASSRGAQRKYEQYF. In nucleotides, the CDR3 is TGTGCCAGCAGCCGGGGAGCCCAGCGGAAGTACGAGCAGTACTTC.

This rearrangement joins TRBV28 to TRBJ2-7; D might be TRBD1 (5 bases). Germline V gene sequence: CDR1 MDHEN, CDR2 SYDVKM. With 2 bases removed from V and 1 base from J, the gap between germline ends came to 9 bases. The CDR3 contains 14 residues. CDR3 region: CASSLQGTSYEQYF. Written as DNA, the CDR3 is TGTGCCAGCAGTTTACAGGGTACGTCCTACGAGCAGTACTTC.

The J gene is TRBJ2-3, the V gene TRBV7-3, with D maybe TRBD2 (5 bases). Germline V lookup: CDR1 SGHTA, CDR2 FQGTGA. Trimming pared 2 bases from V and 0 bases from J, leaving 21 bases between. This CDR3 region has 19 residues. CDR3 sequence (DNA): TGTGCCAGCAGCTTAGAATCCGGGCGGGCCCTGTCTAGCACAGATACGCAGTATTTT. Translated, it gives CASSLESGRALSSTDTQYF.

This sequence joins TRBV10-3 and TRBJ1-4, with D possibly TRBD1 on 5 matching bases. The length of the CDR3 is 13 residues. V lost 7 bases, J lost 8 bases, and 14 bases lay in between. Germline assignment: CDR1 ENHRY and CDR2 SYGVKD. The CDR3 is CAIKGGAWEKLFF. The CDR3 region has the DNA TGTGCCATCAAAGGAGGGGCTTGGGAAAAACTGTTTTTT.

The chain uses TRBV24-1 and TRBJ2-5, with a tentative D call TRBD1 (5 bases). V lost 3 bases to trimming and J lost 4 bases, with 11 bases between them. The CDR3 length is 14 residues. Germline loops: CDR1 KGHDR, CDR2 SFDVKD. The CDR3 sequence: CATSDPGQLETQYF. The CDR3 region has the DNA TGTGCCACCAGTGATCCAGGACAATTAGAGACCCAGTACTTC.

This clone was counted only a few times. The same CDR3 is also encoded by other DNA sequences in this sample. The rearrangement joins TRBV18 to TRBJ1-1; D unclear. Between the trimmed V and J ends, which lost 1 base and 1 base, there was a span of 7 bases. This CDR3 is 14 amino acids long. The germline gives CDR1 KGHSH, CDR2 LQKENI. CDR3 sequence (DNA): TGTGCCAGCTCACCACTCACCAGGAACACTGAAGCTTTCTTT. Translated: CASSPLTRNTEAFF.

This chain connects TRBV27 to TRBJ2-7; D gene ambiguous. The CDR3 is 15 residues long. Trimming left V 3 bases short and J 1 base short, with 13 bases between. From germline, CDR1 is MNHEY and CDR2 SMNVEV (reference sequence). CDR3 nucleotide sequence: TGTGCCAGCAGTTTCGACCTGACAAATTCCTACGAGCAGTACTTC. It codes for CASSFDLTNSYEQYF.

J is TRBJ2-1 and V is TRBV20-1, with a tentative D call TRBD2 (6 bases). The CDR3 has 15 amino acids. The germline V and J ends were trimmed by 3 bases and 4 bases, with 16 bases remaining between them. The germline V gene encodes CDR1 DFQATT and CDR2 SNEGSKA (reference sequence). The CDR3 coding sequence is TGCAGTGCTAGTAGCCTCGGAGGGGATTACAATGAGCAGTTCTTC. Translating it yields CSASSLGGDYNEQFF.

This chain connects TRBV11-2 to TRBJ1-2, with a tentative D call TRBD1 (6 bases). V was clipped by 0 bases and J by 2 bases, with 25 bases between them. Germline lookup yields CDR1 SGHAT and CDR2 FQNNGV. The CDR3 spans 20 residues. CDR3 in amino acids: CASSLDRRVGSGGRNYGYTF. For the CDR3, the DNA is TGTGCCAGCAGCTTAGATCGCAGAGTAGGATCGGGGGGCAGGAACTATGGCTACACCTTC.

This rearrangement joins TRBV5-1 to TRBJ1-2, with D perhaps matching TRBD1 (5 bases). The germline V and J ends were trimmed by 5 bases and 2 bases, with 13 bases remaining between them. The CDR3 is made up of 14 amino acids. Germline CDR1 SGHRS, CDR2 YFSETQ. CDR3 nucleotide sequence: TGCGCCAGCAGGGTCAGGGTTGAGAACTATGGCTACACCTTC. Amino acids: CASRVRVENYGYTF.

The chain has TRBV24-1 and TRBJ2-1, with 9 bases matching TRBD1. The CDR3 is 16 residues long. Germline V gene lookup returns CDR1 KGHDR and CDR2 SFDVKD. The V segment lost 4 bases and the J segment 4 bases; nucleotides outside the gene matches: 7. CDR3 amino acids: CATSEFPGTGYNEQFF. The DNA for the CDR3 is TGTGCCACCAGTGAGTTTCCCGGGACAGGGTACAATGAGCAGTTCTTC.

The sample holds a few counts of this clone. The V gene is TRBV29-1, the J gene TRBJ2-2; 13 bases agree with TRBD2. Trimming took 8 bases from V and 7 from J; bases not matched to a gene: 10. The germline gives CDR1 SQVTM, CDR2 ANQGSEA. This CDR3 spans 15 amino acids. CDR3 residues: CSSRTSGGWDGELFF. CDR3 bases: TGCAGCTCAAGGACTAGCGGGGGTTGGGACGGGGAGCTGTTTTTT.